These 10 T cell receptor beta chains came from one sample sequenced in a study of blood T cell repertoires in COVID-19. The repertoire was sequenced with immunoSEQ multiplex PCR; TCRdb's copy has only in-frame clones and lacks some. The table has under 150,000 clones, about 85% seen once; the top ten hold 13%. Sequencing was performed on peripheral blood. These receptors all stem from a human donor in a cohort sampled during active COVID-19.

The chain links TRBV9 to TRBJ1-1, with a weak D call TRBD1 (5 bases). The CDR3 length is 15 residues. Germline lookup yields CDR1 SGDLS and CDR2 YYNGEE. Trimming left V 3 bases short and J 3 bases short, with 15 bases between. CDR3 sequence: CASSAAPSGDTEAFF. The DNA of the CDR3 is TGTGCCAGCAGCGCCGCCCCGTCGGGGGACACTGAAGCTTTCTTT.

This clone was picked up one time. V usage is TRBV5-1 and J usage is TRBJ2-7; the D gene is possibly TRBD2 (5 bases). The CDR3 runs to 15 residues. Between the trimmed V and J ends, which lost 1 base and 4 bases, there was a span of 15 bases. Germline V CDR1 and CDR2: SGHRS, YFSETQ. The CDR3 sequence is CASSLSGLPTYEQYF. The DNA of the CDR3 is TGCGCCAGCAGCTTGTCGGGATTGCCGACTTACGAGCAGTACTTC. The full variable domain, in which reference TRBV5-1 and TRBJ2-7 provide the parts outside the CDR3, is KAGVTQTPRYLIKTRGQQVTLSCSPISGHRSVSWYQQTPGQGLQFLFEYFSETQRNKGNFPGRFSGRQFSNSRSEMNVSTLELGDSALYLCASSLSGLPTYEQYFGPGTRLTVT.

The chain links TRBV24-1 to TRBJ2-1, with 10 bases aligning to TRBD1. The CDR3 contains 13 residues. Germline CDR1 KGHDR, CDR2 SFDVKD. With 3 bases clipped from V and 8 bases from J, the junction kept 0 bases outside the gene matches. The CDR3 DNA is TGTGCCACCAGTGATGGGACAGGGGATGAGCAGTTCTTC. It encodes CATSDGTGDEQFF.

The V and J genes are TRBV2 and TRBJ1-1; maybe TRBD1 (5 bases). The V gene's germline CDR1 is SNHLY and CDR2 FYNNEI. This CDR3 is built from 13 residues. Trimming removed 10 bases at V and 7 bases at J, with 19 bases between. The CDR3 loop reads CATSGDPAYEAFF. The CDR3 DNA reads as TGTGCCACCTCGGGGGACCCAGCCTATGAAGCTTTCTTT.

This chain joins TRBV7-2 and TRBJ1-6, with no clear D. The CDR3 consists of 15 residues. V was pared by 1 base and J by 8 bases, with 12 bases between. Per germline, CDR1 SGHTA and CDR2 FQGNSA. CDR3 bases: TGTGCCAGCAGCTTAGTGGCCGGGAGGCATTCACCCCTCCACTTT. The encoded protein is CASSLVAGRHSPLHF.

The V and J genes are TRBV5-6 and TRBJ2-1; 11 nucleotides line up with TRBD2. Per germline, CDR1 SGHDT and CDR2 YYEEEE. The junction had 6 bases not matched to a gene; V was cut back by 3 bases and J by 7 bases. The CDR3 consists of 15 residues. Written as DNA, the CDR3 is TGTGCCAGCAGCTCTCCTAGCGGGGGGAATAATGAGCAGTTCTTC. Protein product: CASSSPSGGNNEQFF.

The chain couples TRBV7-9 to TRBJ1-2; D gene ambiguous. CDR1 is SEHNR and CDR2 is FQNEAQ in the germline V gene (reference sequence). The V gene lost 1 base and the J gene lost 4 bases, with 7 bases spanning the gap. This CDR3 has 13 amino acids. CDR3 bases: TGTGCCAGCAGCTTAGAGGTAGCCTATGGCTACACCTTC. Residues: CASSLEVAYGYTF.

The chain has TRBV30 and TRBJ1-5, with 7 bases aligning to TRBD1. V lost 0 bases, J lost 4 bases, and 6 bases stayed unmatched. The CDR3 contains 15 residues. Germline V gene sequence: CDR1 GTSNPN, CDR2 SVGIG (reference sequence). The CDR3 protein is CAWSVQGNRNQPQHF. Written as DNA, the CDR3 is TGTGCCTGGAGTGTACAGGGGAACAGAAATCAGCCCCAGCATTTT.

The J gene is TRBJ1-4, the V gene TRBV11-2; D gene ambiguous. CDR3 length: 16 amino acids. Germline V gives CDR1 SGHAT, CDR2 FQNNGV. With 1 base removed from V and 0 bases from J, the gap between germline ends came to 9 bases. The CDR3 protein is CASSLAGKATNEKLFF. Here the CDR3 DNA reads TGTGCCAGCAGCTTAGCCGGGAAAGCAACTAATGAAAAACTGTTTTTT.

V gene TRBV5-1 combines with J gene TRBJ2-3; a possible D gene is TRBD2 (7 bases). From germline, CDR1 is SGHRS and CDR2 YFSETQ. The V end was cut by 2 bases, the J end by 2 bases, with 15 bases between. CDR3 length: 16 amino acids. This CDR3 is CASSFSGGAHTDTQYF. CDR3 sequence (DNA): TGCGCCAGCAGCTTTTCTGGGGGGGCCCACACAGATACGCAGTATTTT.